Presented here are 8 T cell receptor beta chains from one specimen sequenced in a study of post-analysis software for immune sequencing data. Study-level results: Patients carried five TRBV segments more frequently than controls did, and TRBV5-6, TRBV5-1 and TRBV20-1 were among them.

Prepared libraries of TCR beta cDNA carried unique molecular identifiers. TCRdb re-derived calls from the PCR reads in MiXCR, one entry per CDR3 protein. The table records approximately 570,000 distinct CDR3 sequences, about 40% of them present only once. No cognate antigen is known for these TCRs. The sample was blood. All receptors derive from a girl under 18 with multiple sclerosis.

For the CDR3, the DNA is TGTGCCAGCAGCGCGCCCGACCCCGGGAATGACGATGAGCAGTTCTTC. As protein: CASSAPDPGNDDEQFF. The chain employs TRBV9 and TRBJ2-1; tentatively, D is TRBD2 (5 bases). CDR1 is SGDLS and CDR2 is YYNGEE in the germline V gene. The CDR3 covers 16 residues. V was trimmed by 3 bases and J by 8 bases, leaving 21 bases between them.

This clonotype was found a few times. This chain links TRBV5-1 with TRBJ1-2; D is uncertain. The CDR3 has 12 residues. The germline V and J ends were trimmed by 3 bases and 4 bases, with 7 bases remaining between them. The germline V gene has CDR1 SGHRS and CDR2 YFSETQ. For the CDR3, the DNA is TGCGCCAGCAGCTCCACAGTCTATGGCTACACCTTC. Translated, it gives CASSSTVYGYTF.

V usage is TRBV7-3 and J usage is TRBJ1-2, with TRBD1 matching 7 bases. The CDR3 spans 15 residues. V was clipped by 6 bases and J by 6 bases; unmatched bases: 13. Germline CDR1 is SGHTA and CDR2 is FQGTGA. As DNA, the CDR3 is TGTGCCAGCAGGGACGACTCCCGGGACAGAGATGGCTACACCTTC. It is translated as CASRDDSRDRDGYTF. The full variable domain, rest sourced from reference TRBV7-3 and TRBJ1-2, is GAGVSQTPSNKVTEKGKYVELRCDPISGHTALYWYRQSLGQGPEFLIYFQGTGAADDSGLPNDRFFAVRPEGSVSTLKIQRTERGDSAVYLCASRDDSRDRDGYTFGSGTRLTVV.

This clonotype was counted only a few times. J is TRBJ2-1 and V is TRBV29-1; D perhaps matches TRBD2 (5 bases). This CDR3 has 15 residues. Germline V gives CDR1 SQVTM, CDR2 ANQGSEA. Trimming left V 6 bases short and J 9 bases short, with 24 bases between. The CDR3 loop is CSVVNRLQPTTEQFF. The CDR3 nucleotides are TGCAGCGTCGTTAACCGACTACAGCCTACAACTGAGCAGTTCTTC.

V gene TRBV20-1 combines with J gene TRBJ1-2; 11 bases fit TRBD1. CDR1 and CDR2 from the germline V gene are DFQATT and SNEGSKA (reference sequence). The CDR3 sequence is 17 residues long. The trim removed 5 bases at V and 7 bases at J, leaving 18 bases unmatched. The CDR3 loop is CSASDHLDRGLRGGYTF. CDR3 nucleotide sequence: TGCAGTGCTTCCGACCACCTGGACAGGGGGCTACGAGGTGGCTACACCTTC.

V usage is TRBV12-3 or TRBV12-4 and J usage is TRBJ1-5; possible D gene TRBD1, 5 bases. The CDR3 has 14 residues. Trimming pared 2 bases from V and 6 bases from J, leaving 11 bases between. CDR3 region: CASSLRGRGQPQHF. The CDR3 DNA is TGTGCCAGCAGTTTACGGGGCCGCGGTCAGCCCCAGCATTTT.

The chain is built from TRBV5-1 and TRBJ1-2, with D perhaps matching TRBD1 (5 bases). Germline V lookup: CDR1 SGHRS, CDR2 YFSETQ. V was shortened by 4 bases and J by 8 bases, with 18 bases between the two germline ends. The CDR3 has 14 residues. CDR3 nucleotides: TGCGCCAGCAGCCCCATAGGGGCATCGGAAGGCTACACCTTC. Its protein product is CASSPIGASEGYTF.

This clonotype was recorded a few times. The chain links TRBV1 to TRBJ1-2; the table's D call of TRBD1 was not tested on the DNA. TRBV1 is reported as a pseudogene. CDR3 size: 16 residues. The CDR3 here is CTSSQPPRRRPYGYTF. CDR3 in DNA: TGCACCAGCAGCCAACCCCCTCGACGGAGGCCCTATGGCTACACCTTC.